This note documents a single T cell receptor beta chain sequence. Amplification used 60 Vbeta primers and 13 Jbeta primers. Generated by immunoSEQ multiplex PCR, the TCRdb table keeps only in-frame clones and is missing some. The profile shows around 130,000 clones, roughly four fifths of them singletons. The data were obtained in a study of cytomegalovirus exposure and HLA in healthy donors. This CDR3 spans 15 amino acids. V shed 6 bases and J 10 bases; nucleotides not matched to a gene: 15. CDR1 and CDR2 from the germline V gene are MGHDK and SYGVNS. The origin of this receptor is a middle-aged woman in good health and CMV-seropositive. This chain links TRBV25-1 with TRBJ1-1; 9 bases fit TRBD1. The sequenced sample was PBMCs. CDR3 region: CASSITGGRGGGAFF. As DNA, the CDR3 is TGTGCCAGCAGCATAACAGGGGGCCGGGGTGGTGGAGCTTTCTTT.